This T cell receptor (beta chain) originates from a study of cytomegalovirus exposure and HLA in healthy donors. PCR used 60 Vbeta primers and 13 Jbeta primers. Clones were sequenced by immunoSEQ multiplex PCR, and TCRdb holds only the in-frame ones, with some missing. The sample contains 210,000 or so clones, less than 85% of which appear only once. In this sample, this clone turned up a few times. Germline V gene sequence: CDR1 SGHRS, CDR2 YFSETQ. The CDR3 is 15 residues long. With V trimmed by 0 bases and J by 5 bases, 7 bases remained unmatched. The source is a man between 18 and 29 years old in good health and CMV-seronegative. Sequencing used PBMCs. This sequence joins TRBV5-1 and TRBJ2-5; 7 nucleotides match TRBD2. The CDR3 nucleotides are TGCGCCAGCAGCTTGGGCGGGGGTAGTTTCGAGACCCAGTACTTC. It is translated as CASSLGGGSFETQYF.